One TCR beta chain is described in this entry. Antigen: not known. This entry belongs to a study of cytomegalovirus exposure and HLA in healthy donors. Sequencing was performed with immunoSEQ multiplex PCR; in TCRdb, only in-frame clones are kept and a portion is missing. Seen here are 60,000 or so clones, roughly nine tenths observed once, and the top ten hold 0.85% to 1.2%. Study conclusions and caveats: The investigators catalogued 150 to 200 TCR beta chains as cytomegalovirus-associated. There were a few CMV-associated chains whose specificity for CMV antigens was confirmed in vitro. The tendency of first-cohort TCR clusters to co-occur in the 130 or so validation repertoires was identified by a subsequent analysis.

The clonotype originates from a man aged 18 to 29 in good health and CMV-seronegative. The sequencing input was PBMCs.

DNA of the CDR3: TGTGCCAGCAACAGAGACCGGGACACAACCTACGAGCAGTACTTC. It specifies CASNRDRDTTYEQYF. The chain uses TRBV28 and TRBJ2-7, with D perhaps matching TRBD1 (6 bases). This CDR3 is built from 15 residues. In germline, CDR1 is MDHEN, CDR2 SYDVKM. V gave up 7 bases and J gave up 2 bases, with 18 bases separating them.